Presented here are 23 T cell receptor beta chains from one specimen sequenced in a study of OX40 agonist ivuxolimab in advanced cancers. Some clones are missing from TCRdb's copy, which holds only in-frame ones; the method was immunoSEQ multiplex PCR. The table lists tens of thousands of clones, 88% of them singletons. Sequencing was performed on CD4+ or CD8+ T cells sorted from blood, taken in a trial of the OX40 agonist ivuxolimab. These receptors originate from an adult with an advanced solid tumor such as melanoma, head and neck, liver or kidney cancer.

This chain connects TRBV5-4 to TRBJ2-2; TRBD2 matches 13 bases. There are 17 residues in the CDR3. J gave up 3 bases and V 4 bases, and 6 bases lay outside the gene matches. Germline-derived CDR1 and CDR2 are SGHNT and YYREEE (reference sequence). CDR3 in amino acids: CASSPGTSGTYTGELFF. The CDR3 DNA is TGTGCCAGCAGCCCAGGGACTAGCGGGACGTACACCGGGGAGCTGTTTTTT.

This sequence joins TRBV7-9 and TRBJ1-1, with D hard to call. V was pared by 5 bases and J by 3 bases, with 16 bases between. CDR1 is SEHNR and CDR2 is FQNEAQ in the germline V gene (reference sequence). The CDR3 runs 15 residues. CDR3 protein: CASSVFPGGYTEAFF. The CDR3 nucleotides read TGTGCCAGCAGCGTTTTTCCGGGTGGGTACACTGAAGCTTTCTTT.

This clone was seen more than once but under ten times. The CDR3 DNA follows: TGTGCCAGCACCAGACTTGACAGTAATCAGCCCCAGCATTTT. Translating it yields CASTRLDSNQPQHF. The chain combines TRBV6-1 with TRBJ1-5; possible D gene TRBD1, 5 bases. The germline V and J ends were trimmed by 7 bases and 4 bases, with 14 bases remaining between them. This CDR3 is built from 14 residues. Germline lookup yields CDR1 MNHNS and CDR2 SASEGT.

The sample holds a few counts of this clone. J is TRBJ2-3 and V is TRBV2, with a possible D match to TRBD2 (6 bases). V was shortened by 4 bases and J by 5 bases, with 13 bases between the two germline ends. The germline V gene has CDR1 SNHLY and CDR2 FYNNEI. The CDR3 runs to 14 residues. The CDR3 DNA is TGTGCCAGCAGTGTCCTACGGGAGCGAGATACGCAGTATTTT. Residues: CASSVLRERDTQYF.

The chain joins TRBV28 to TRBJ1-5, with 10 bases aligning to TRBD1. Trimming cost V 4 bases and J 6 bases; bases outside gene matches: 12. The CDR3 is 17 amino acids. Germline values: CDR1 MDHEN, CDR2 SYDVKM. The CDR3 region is CASSSPGQGIVGQPQHF. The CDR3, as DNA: TGTGCCAGCAGTTCCCCGGGACAGGGGATTGTAGGTCAGCCCCAGCATTTT.

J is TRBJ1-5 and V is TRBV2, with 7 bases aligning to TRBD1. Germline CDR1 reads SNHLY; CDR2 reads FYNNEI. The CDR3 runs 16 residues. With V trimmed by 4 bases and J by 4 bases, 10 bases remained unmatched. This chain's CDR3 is CASSGTGTAFNQPQHF. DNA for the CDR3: TGTGCCAGCAGTGGAACAGGGACAGCTTTTAATCAGCCCCAGCATTTT.

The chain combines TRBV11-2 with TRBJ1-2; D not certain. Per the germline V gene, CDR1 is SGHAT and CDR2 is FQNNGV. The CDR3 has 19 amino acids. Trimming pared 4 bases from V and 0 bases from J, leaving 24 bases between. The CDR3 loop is CASSSFFSGSNPSNYGYTF. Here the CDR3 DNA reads TGTGCCAGCAGCTCCTTCTTTTCAGGCTCCAACCCTTCTAACTATGGCTACACCTTC. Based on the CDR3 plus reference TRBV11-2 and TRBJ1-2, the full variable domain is EAGVAQSPRYKIIEKRQSVAFWCNPISGHATLYWYQQILGQGPKLLIQFQNNGVVDDSQLPKDRFSAERLKGVDSTLKIQPAKLEDSAVYLCASSSFFSGSNPSNYGYTFGSGTRLTVV.

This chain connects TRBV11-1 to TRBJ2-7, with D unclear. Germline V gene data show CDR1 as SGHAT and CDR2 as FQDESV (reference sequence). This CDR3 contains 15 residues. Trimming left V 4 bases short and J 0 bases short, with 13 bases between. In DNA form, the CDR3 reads TGTGCCAGCAGCTCACTTGACTCCAACTCCTACGAGCAGTACTTC. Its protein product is CASSSLDSNSYEQYF.

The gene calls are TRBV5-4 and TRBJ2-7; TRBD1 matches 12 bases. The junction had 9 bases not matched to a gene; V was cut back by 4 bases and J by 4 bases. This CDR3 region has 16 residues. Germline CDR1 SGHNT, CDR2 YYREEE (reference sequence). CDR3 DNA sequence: TGTGCCAGCAGCCTATATCCGGGACAGGGGGCGTACGAGCAGTACTTC. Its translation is CASSLYPGQGAYEQYF.

Here the CDR3 DNA reads TGCAGCGTTCAACGGGACAGGGGAGTTGAGACCCAGTACTTC. Translating it yields CSVQRDRGVETQYF. V and J are TRBV29-1 and TRBJ2-5; TRBD1 agrees at 10 bases. The CDR3 length is 14 residues. V dropped 5 bases and J dropped 5; count of bases not matched to a gene: 8. CDR1 is SQVTM, CDR2 ANQGSEA, per germline.

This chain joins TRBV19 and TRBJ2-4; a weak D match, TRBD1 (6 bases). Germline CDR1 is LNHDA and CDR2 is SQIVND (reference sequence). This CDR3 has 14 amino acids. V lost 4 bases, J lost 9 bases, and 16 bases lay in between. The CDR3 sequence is CASSTGAHPGIQYF. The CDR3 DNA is TGTGCCAGTAGTACAGGGGCCCATCCGGGCATTCAGTACTTC.

The CDR3: CASSPSGTTSYEQYF. The CDR3 region has the DNA TGTGCCAGCAGCCCCTCCGGGACTACCTCCTACGAGCAGTACTTC. The chain uses TRBV7-9 and TRBJ2-7, with 7 nucleotides matching TRBD2. The V gene end was trimmed by 5 bases and the J gene end by 0 bases; junction bases not matched to a gene: 7. This CDR3 spans 15 amino acids. Germline CDR1 reads SEHNR; CDR2 reads FQNEAQ (reference sequence).

CDR3 in amino acids: CATSRDSVGPRGYTF. The DNA for the CDR3 is TGTGCCACCAGCAGAGATAGTGTCGGGCCTCGGGGCTACACCTTC. The chain is built from TRBV15 and TRBJ1-2, with no clear D. Trimming stripped 0 bases from V and 8 bases from J, with 16 bases between. CDR1 LNHNV and CDR2 YYDKDF come from the germline V gene (reference sequence). The CDR3 is made up of 15 amino acids.

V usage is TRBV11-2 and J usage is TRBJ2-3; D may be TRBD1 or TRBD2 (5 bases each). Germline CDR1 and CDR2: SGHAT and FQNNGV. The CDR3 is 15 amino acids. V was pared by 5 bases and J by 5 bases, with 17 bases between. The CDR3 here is CASSLPGGSGDTQYF. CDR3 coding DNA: TGTGCCAGCAGCCTCCCTGGGGGTTCGGGAGATACGCAGTATTTT. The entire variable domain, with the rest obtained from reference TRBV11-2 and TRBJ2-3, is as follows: EAGVAQSPRYKIIEKRQSVAFWCNPISGHATLYWYQQILGQGPKLLIQFQNNGVVDDSQLPKDRFSAERLKGVDSTLKIQPAKLEDSAVYLCASSLPGGSGDTQYFGPGTRLTVL.

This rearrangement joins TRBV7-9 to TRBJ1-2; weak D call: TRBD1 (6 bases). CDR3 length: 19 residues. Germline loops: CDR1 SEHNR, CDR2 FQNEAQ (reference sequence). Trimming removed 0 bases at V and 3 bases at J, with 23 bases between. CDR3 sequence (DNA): TGTGCCAGCAGCTTAGCCCACACTTGGACAGCCGAATTAGACTATGGCTACACCTTC. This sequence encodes CASSLAHTWTAELDYGYTF. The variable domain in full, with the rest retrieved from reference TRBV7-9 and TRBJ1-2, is DTGVSQNPRHKITKRGQNVTFRCDPISEHNRLYWYRQTLGQGPEFLTYFQNEAQLEKSRLLSDRFSAERPKGSFSTLEIQRTEQGDSAMYLCASSLAHTWTAELDYGYTFGSGTRLTVV.

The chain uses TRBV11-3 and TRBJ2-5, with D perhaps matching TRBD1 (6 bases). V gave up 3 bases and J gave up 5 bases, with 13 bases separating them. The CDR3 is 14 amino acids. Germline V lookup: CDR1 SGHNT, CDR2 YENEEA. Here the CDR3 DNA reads TGTGCCAGCAGCTTCAGACAGGCTGGGGAGACCCAGTACTTC. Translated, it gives CASSFRQAGETQYF.

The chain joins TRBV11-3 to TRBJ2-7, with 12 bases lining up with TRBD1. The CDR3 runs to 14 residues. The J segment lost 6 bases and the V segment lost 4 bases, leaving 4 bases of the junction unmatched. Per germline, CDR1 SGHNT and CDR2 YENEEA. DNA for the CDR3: TGTGCCAGCAGCTCGGGACAGGGGGCTCGCGAGCAGTACTTC. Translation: CASSSGQGAREQYF.

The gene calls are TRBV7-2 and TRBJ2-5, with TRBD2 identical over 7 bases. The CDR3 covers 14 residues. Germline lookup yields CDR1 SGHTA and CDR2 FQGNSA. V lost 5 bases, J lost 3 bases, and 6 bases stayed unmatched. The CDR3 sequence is CASSPNGGEETQYF. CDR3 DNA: TGTGCCAGCAGCCCCAATGGGGGGGAAGAGACCCAGTACTTC. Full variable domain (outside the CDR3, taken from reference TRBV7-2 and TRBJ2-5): GAGVSQSPSNKVTEKGKDVELRCDPISGHTALYWYRQSLGQGLEFLIYFQGNSAPDKSGLPSDRFSAERTGGSVSTLTIQRTQQEDSAVYLCASSPNGGEETQYFGPGTRLLVL.

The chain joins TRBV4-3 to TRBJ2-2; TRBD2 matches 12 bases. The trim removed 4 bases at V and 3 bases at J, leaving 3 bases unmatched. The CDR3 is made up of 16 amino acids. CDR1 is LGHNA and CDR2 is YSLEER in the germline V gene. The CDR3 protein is CASSLRTSGDTGELFF. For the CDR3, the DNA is TGCGCCAGCAGCCTTCGGACTAGCGGGGACACCGGGGAGCTGTTTTTT.

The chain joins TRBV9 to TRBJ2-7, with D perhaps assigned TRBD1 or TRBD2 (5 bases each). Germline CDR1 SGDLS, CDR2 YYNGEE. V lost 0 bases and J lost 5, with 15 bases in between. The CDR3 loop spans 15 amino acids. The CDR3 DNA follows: TGTGCCAGCAGCGTAGAGGGAAGTTGGGGGAACGAGCAGTACTTC. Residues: CASSVEGSWGNEQYF.

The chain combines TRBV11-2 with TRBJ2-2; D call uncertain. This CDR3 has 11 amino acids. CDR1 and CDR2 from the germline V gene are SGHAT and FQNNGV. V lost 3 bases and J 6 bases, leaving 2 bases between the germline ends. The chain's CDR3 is CASSFPGELFF. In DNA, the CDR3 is TGTGCCAGCAGCTTCCCCGGGGAGCTGTTTTTT.

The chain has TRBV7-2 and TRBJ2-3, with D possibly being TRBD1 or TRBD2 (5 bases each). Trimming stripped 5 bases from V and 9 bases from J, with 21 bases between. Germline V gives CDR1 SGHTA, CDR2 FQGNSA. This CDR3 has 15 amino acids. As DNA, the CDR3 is TGTGCCAGCAGCCTACTCGGGACCTCCTCCAACACGCAGTATTTT. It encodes CASSLLGTSSNTQYF. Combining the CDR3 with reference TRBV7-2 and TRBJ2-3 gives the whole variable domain GAGVSQSPSNKVTEKGKDVELRCDPISGHTALYWYRQSLGQGLEFLIYFQGNSAPDKSGLPSDRFSAERTGGSVSTLTIQRTQQEDSAVYLCASSLLGTSSNTQYFGPGTRLTVL.

The CDR3 sequence is CASRLQWPTDTQYF. CDR3 bases: TGTGCCAGCAGATTACAGTGGCCCACAGATACGCAGTATTTT. This sequence joins TRBV28 and TRBJ2-3, with no clear D. The length of the CDR3 is 14 residues. With 6 bases removed from V and 2 bases from J, the gap between germline ends came to 12 bases. Germline V gene sequence: CDR1 MDHEN, CDR2 SYDVKM.